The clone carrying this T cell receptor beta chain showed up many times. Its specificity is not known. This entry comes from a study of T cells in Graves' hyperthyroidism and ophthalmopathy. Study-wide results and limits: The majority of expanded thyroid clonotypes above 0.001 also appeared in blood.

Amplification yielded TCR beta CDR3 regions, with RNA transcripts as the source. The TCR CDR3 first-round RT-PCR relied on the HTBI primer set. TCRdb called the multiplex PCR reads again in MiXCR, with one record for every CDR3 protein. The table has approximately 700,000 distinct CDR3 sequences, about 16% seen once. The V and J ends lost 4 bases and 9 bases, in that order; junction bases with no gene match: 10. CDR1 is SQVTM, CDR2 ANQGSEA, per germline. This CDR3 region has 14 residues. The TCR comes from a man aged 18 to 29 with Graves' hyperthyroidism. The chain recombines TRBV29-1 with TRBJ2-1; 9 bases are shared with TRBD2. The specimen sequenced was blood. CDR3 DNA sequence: TGCAGCGTTGTATTAGCGGGAGTGTGGAGTGAGCAGTTCTTC. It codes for CSVVLAGVWSEQFF.